This T cell receptor beta chain stems from a study of cytomegalovirus exposure and HLA in healthy donors. Regarding the study as a whole: The authors later found TCR association rates varying by HLA locus, with DRB1 most and HLA-C fewest. Most CMV-associated TCR beta chains appeared HLA-restricted in a later analysis.

PCR employed 60 Vbeta and 13 Jbeta primers. Authors' analysis steps: Unique TCR beta chains numbered approximately 80 million in a later analysis, with roughly 10 million shared. Libraries were prepared by immunoSEQ multiplex PCR; TCRdb keeps only in-frame clonotypes and omits some of them. V and J calls and clone size are given by that table; D and trimming were obtained from the DNA. Its table lists over 120,000 clones. All the people who gave samples were healthy bone marrow donors. On this clone: The antigen is not known.

The source is a male donor in good health and CMV-seronegative. The sequenced sample was PBMCs.

The CDR3 DNA follows: TGTGCCAGCAGCACCGGACAGGGCTATGAGCAGTTCTTC. Translated, it gives CASSTGQGYEQFF. The chain has TRBV5-6 and TRBJ2-1, with 8 bases that match TRBD1. CDR1 SGHDT and CDR2 YYEEEE come from the germline V gene. V lost 4 bases, J lost 8 bases, and 5 bases stayed unmatched. This CDR3 is 13 amino acids long.